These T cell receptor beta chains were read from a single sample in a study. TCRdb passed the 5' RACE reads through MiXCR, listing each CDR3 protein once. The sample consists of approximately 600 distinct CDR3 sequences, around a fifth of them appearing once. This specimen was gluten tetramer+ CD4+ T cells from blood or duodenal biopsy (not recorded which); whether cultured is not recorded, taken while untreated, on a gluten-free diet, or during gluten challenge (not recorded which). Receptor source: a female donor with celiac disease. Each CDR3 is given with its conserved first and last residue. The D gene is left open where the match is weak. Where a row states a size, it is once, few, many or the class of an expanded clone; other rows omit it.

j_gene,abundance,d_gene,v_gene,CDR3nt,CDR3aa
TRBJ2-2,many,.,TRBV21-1,TGTGCCAGCAGCAGGATGAACACCGGGGAGCTGTTTTTT,CASSRMNTGELFF
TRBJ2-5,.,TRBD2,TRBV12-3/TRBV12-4,TGTGCCAGCAGTTACTGGGGAGGGGAAGGAGAGACCCAGTACTTC,CASSYWGGEGETQYF
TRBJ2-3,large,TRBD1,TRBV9,TGTGCCAGCAGCGTGGCCGGGACAGGCCTGGATACGCAGTATTTT,CASSVAGTGLDTQYF
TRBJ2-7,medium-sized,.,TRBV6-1,TGTGCCAGCAGTGGGGAGACCCTTTCCTACGAGCAGTACTTC,CASSGETLSYEQYF
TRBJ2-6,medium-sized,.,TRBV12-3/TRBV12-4,TGTGCCAGCAGTCAACACAGGGCTGGGGCCAACGTCCTGACTTTC,CASSQHRAGANVLTF
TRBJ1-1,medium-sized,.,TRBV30,TGTGCCTGGAGTGAGTATATGGGCACTGAAGCTTTCTTT,CAWSEYMGTEAFF
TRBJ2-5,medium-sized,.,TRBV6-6,TGTGCCAGCAGTTACTCGAACAGGGAAGAGACCCAGTACTTC,CASSYSNREETQYF
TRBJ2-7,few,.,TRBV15,TGTGCCACCAGCAGAGATTTGGGGGGAAGCGAGCAGTACTTC,CATSRDLGGSEQYF
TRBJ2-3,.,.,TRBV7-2,TGTGCCAGCAGCTTAGCGTTTTTCAGGGCGGGACCGGATACGCAGTATTTT,CASSLAFFRAGPDTQYF
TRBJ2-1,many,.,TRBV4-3,TGCGCCAGCAGCCAAGACGGCCTACGGGAAGAGCAGTTCTTC,CASSQDGLREEQFF
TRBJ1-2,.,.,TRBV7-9,TGTGTTAGCAGCTCCGGGGTCCGAGGGTATGGCTACACCTTC,CVSSSGVRGYGYTF
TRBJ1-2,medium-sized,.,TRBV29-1,TGCAGCGTTGGGCTCGGCAGTGCTAACTATGGCTACACCTTC,CSVGLGSANYGYTF
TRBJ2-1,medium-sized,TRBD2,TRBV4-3,TGCGCCAGCAGCCAGGGGACGGGAGGGAATGAGCAGTTCTTC,CASSQGTGGNEQFF
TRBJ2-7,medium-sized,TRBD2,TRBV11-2,TGTGCCAGCAGCTCGGGACTAGCGGCGCTTTACGAGCAGTACTTC,CASSSGLAALYEQYF
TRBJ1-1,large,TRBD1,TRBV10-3,TGTGCCATCGGCAAGGTTCTTTGGGGACAGGAGAACACTGAAGCTTTCTTT,CAIGKVLWGQENTEAFF
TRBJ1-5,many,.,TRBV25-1,TGTGCCAGCGGGTCCCTTGGGGGTAATCAGCCCCAGCATTTT,CASGSLGGNQPQHF
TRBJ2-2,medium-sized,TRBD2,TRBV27,TGTGCCAGCAGTTTATCGGGACTAGTCGGCATTGGCGCCGGGGAGCTGTTTTTT,CASSLSGLVGIGAGELFF
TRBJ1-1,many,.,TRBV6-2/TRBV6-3,TGTGCCAGCAGTGCGACCAATGTCGCCACTGAAGCTTTCTTT,CASSATNVATEAFF
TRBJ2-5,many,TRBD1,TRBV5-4,TGTGCCAGCAACAGACCGGGACAGGGGGAGGAGACCCAGTACTTC,CASNRPGQGEETQYF
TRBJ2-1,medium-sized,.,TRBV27,TGTGCCAGCAGTTTAAATAGGCTAGTTAGTGAGCAGTTCTTC,CASSLNRLVSEQFF
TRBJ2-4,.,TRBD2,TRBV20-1,TGCAGTGCTAGACTAGCGGGGAACATTCAGTACTTC,CSARLAGNIQYF
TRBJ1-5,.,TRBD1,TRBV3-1,TGTGCCAGCAGCCAAGCCGGGACAGGGGGTGATCAGCCCCAGCATTTT,CASSQAGTGGDQPQHF
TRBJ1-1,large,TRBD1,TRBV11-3,TGTGCCAGCAGCCGGACAGGAATGAACACTGAAGCTTTCTTT,CASSRTGMNTEAFF
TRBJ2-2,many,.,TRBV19,TGTGCCAGTACCTGGGCGGGGCCCAGCACCGGGGAGCTGTTTTTT,CASTWAGPSTGELFF
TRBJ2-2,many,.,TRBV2,TGTGCCAGCAGCCGGGACCTCGGGGAGCTGTTTTTT,CASSRDLGELFF
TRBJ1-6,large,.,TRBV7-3,TGTGCCAGCAGCCTCACAGGGTTCGATTCACCCCTCCACTTT,CASSLTGFDSPLHF
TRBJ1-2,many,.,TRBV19,TGTGCCAGCCTCCAGGAGAACTATGGCTACACCTTC,CASLQENYGYTF
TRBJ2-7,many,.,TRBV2,TGTGCCAGCACCTCTAGACCCCGCTACGAGCAGTACTTC,CASTSRPRYEQYF
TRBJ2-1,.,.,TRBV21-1,TGTGCCAGCAGCAAAGCGGCAGGACACTACAATGAGCAGTTCTTC,CASSKAAGHYNEQFF
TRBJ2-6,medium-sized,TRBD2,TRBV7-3,TGTGCCAGCAGCGCCTGGGGGGGACTAGCGGGAACTGGGGCCAACGTCCTGACTTTC,CASSAWGGLAGTGANVLTF
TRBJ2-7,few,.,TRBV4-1,TGCGCCAGCAGCCAAGATTTGGGACTCCAAGTTTACGAGCAGTACTTC,CASSQDLGLQVYEQYF
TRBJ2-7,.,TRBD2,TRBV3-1,TGTGCCAGCAGACCTAGCGGGGTCTACGAGCAGTACTTC,CASRPSGVYEQYF
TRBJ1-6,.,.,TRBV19,TGTGCCAGTAGTATTCCGTGGGGTGTGCCACCCCTCCACTTT,CASSIPWGVPPLHF
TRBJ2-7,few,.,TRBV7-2,TGTGCCAGCAGCTTAGCGGCAGATTCCTACGAGCAGTACTTC,CASSLAADSYEQYF
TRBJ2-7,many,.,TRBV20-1,TGCAGTGCTAGAGATCCCGCAGGGGTCGAGCAGTACTTC,CSARDPAGVEQYF
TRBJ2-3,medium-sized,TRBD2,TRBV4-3,TGCGCCAGCAGCCTGGGACTAGCGGGAACGGATACGCAGTATTTT,CASSLGLAGTDTQYF
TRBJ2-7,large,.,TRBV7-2,TGTGCCAGCAGCTTAATCGACCGTGCCTACGAGCAGTACTTC,CASSLIDRAYEQYF
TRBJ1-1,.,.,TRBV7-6,TGTGCCAGCAGCTTAGTCGGGGTGAACACTGAAGCTTTCTTT,CASSLVGVNTEAFF
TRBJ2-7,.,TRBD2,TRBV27,TGTGCCAGCAGCCCAGCGGGAGGCCGCTACGAGCAGTACTTC,CASSPAGGRYEQYF
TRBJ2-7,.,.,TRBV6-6,TGTGTCAGCAGTACAGGGAACGAGCAGTACTTC,CVSSTGNEQYF
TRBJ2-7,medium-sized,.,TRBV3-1,TGTGCCAGCAGCCAAGAGGCCCAGCGCTACGAGCAGTACTTC,CASSQEAQRYEQYF
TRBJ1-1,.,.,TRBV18,TGTGCCAGCTCACCTTACACGGAGATGAACACTGAAGCTTTCTTT,CASSPYTEMNTEAFF
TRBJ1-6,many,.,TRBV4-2,TGTGCCAGCAGCCAAGTGGGAGGGCGAAGCTCCTATAATTCACCCCTCCACTTT,CASSQVGGRSSYNSPLHF
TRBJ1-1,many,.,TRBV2,TGTGCCAGCAGTGGTACAGGGATGAACACTGAAGCTTTCTTT,CASSGTGMNTEAFF
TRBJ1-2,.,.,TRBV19,TGTGCCAGTAGTACCGTGTGGGGTGAAGGCTATGGCTACACCTTC,CASSTVWGEGYGYTF
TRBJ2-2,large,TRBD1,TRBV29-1,TGCAGCGCGGGGACAGGGTACGCCTGGGCCACCGGGGAGCTGTTTTTT,CSAGTGYAWATGELFF
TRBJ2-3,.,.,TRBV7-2,TGTGCCAGCAGCATCAGGAGCACAGATAAGTATTTT,CASSIRSTDKYF
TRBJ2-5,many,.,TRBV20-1,TGCAGTGCCATTATGCTAGCTAAAGAGACCCAGTACTTC,CSAIMLAKETQYF
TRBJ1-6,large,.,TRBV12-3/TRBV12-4,TGTGCCAGCAGCAGAACCGGGACGGAGAGAGATTCACCCCTCCACTTT,CASSRTGTERDSPLHF
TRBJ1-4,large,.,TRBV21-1,TGTGCCAGCAGCAAAGAACAGGCTGCAACTAATGAAAAACTGTTTTTT,CASSKEQAATNEKLFF
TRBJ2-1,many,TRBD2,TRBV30,TGTGCCTGGAACGGACTAGCGGGAAAGTATGAGCAGTTCTTC,CAWNGLAGKYEQFF
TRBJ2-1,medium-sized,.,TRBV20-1,TGCAGTGCTAGGTCGAGGGGCGGCCACACGCAGTTCTTC,CSARSRGGHTQFF
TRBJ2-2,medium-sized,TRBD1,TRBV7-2,TGTGCCAGCAGCTTATTAGGACAGGGTGCCGGGGAGCTGTTTTTT,CASSLLGQGAGELFF
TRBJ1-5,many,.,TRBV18,TGTGCCAGCTCAGTGGAGGGCACTCAGCCCCAGCATTTT,CASSVEGTQPQHF
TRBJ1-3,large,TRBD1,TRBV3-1,TGTGCCAGCAGCCCCATTCGACAGGGCACTGGAAACACCATATATTTT,CASSPIRQGTGNTIYF
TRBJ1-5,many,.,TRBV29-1,TGCAGCGCGGGGATGGGGTGGGGTAGCAATCAGCCCCAGCATTTT,CSAGMGWGSNQPQHF
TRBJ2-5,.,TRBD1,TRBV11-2,TGTGCCAGCAGCTTAAAAAGGACAGGGGTTATTTATCAGTACTTC,CASSLKRTGVIYQYF
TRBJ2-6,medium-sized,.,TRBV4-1,TGCGCCAGCAGCCCGAGGGCGGGGACGCCTAACTCTGGGGCCAACGTCCTGACTTTC,CASSPRAGTPNSGANVLTF
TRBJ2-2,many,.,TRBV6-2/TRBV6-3,TGTGCCAGCAGTGACCGACGGGCCGGGGAGCTGTTTTTT,CASSDRRAGELFF
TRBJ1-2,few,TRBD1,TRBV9,TGTGCCAGCAGCGCCCGCTTGGGGACAGGGGGAGATGGCTACACCTTC,CASSARLGTGGDGYTF